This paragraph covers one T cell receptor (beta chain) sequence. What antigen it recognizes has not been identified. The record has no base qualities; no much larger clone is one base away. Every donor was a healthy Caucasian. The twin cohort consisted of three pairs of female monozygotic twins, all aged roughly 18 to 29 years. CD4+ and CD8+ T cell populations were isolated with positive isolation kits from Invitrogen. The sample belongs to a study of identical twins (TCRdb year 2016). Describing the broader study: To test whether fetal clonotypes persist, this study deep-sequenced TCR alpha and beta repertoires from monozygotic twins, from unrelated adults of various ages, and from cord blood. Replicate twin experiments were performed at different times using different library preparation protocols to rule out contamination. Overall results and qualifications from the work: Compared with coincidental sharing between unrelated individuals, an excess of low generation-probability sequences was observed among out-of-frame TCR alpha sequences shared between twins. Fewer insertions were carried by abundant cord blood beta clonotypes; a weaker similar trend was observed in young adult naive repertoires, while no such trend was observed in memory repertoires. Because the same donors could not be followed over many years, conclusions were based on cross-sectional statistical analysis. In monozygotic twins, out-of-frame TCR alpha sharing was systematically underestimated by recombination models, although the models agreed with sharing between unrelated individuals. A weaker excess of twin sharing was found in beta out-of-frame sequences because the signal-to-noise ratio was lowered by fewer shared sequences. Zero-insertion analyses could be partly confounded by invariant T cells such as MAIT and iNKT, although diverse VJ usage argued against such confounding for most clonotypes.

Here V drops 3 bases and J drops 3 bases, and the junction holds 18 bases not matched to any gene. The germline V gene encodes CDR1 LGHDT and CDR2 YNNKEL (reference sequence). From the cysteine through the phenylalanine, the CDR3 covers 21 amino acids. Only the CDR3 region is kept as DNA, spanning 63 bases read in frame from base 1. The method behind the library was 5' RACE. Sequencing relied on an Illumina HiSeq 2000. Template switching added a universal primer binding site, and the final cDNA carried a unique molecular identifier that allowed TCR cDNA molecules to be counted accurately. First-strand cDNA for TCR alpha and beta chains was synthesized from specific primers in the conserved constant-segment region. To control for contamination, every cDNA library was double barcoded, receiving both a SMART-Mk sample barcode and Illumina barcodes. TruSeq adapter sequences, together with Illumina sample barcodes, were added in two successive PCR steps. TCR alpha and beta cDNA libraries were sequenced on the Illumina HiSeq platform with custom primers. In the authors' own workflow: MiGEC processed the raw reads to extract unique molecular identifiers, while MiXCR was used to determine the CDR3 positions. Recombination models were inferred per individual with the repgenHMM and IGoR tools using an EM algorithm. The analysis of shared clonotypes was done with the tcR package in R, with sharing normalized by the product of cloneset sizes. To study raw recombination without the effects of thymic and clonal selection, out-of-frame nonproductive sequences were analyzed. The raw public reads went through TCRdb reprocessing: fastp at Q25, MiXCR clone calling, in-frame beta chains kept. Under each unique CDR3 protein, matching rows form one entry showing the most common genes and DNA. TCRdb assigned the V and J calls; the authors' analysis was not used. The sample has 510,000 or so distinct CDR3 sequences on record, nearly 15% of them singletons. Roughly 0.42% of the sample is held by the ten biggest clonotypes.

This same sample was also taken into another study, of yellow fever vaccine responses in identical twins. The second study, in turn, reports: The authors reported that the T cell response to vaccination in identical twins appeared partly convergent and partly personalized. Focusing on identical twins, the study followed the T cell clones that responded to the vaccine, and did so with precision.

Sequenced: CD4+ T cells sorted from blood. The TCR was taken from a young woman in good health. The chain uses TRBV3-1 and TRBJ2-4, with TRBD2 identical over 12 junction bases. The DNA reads TGTGCCAGCAGCCACGGGCTAGCGGGGGGGTTCTCCTATGGTGGCAAAAACATTCAGTACTTC. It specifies CASSHGLAGGFSYGGKNIQYF.